This section outlines one T cell receptor beta chain sequence together with its context. Its antigen is not identified. This sample was included in a study of CD8+ T cells in alopecia areata. Notes on the study in general: Mice gave a clearer picture of TCR sharing than patients did, possibly for HLA-related reasons.

The CDR3 spans 14 residues. V was pared by 6 bases and J by 3 bases, with 12 bases between. Germline V CDR1 and CDR2: MNHNS, SASEGT. Treatment: oral pan-JAK inhibitor, 5-10 mg twice daily. Sorted populations comprised CD4+ and CD8+ T cells obtained from PBMCs. cDNA reverse transcribed from extracted RNA served as the sequencing template. This table comes from immunoSEQ multiplex PCR, and its TCRdb copy is limited to in-frame clones, with some not included. The table shows some 150,000 clones, with roughly 86% occurring only once. The sequenced sample was CD8+ T cells sorted from blood, obtained at week 4, from a patient treated with tofacitinib. The chain employs TRBV6-1 and TRBJ2-4; a weak D match, TRBD2 (5 bases). The TCR comes from a human donor with alopecia areata. CDR3 bases: TGTGCCAGCAGCTCGGGGTTTGGCAAAAACATTCAGTACTTC. Translation: CASSSGFGKNIQYF.